These 14 T cell receptor beta chains share one sample of origin, sequenced in a study of beta chain features in type 1 diabetes. Every isolated RNA sample was fully reverse transcribed, so sequencing captured expressed TCRB transcripts. Clones were sequenced by immunoSEQ multiplex PCR, and TCRdb holds only the in-frame ones, with some missing. The profile covers 350,000 to 400,000 clones, with around 15% appearing a single time and about 0.019% taken by the ten largest. What was sequenced was naive CD4+ T cells from blood. These receptors originate from a woman aged 18-29 years in good health.

This clone was detected a few times. V is TRBV5-1 and J is TRBJ2-1, with 12 bases fitting TRBD2. The V gene's germline CDR1 is SGHRS and CDR2 YFSETQ. The trim removed 1 base at V and 7 bases at J, leaving 3 bases unmatched. The CDR3 length is 15 residues. DNA of the CDR3: TGCGCCAGCAGCTTGATGACTAGCGGGAGTAATGAGCAGTTCTTC. Protein: CASSLMTSGSNEQFF.

CDR3 region: CASRRRQGTTGELFF. The CDR3 DNA reads TGTGCCAGCAGACGTCGACAGGGGACGACCGGGGAGCTGTTTTTT. The chain carries TRBV27 and TRBJ2-2; 8 nucleotides line up with TRBD1. CDR3 size: 15 residues. J was trimmed by 5 bases and V by 6 bases; bases with no gene match: 8. Germline lookup yields CDR1 MNHEY and CDR2 SMNVEV (reference sequence).

This clone was counted only a few times. Written as DNA, the CDR3 is TGTGCCAGCAGTTTTGTCAGGCGAGCACAACAGACCCAGTACTTC. Encoded protein: CASSFVRRAQQTQYF. The chain is built from TRBV28 and TRBJ2-5; D not certain. Germline loops: CDR1 MDHEN, CDR2 SYDVKM. This CDR3 region has 15 residues. Trimming shortened V by 3 bases and J by 6 bases, and 17 bases separated the two germline ends.

The table lists this clone with a few counts. V and J are TRBV4-1 and TRBJ1-2; 8 positions match TRBD1. The V gene's germline CDR1 is MGHRA and CDR2 YSYEKL. This CDR3 is built from 17 residues. Trimming removed 1 base from V and 0 bases from J; junction bases left unmatched: 7. CDR3 loop: CASSQGPRGLSNYGYTF. CDR3 sequence (DNA): TGCGCCAGCAGCCAAGGTCCCAGGGGGCTCTCTAACTATGGCTACACCTTC.

The V gene is TRBV4-1, the J gene TRBJ2-1; 12 bases map to TRBD2. Germline trimming cut 2 bases from V and 4 bases from J; bases unmatched to any gene: 6. The length of the CDR3 is 17 residues. Germline CDR1 is MGHRA and CDR2 is YSYEKL. CDR3 in amino acids: CASSQPTSGRKYNEQFF. CDR3 in DNA: TGCGCCAGCAGCCAACCAACTAGCGGGAGGAAGTACAATGAGCAGTTCTTC.

The chain is built from TRBV7-3 and TRBJ2-2; 9 bases line up with TRBD1. CDR1 is SGHTA and CDR2 is FQGTGA in the germline V gene. The CDR3 has 15 amino acids. The J segment lost 4 bases and the V segment lost 6 bases, leaving 6 bases of the junction unmatched. The CDR3 protein is CASRAGQGGTGELFF. CDR3 DNA sequence: TGTGCCAGCAGAGCGGGACAGGGCGGCACCGGGGAGCTGTTTTTT.

This chain joins TRBV9 and TRBJ2-1; 11 nucleotides align to TRBD2. In germline, CDR1 is SGDLS, CDR2 YYNGEE. The CDR3 sequence is 16 residues long. Trimming removed 5 bases from V and 8 bases from J; junction bases left unmatched: 12. The CDR3 region has the DNA TGTGCCAGCAGTTTTCTTCCGGGACTAGCGGCGGATGAGCAGTTCTTC. It codes for CASSFLPGLAADEQFF.

The chain joins TRBV2 to TRBJ1-5, with 7 bases identical to TRBD1. The CDR3 is 12 amino acids. CDR1 is SNHLY and CDR2 is FYNNEI in the germline V gene. The J segment lost 12 bases and the V segment lost 4 bases, leaving 6 bases of the junction unmatched. CDR3 in DNA: TGTGCCAGCAGTGTAGGGGCAGGGGGCCAGCATTTT. Its protein is CASSVGAGGQHF.

This chain connects TRBV7-3 to TRBJ2-1; 12 nucleotides match TRBD1. Unmatched junction bases numbered 5, after V lost 0 bases and J lost 8 bases. In germline, CDR1 is SGHTA, CDR2 FQGTGA. The CDR3 spans 16 residues. As DNA, the CDR3 is TGTGCCAGCAGCTTAACCGGGGGACAGGGGGCGGATGAGCAGTTCTTC. Its protein product is CASSLTGGQGADEQFF.

This chain joins TRBV19 and TRBJ2-1; perhaps TRBD1 as D (6 bases). The CDR3 loop spans 15 amino acids. Germline V gene data show CDR1 as LNHDA and CDR2 as SQIVND (reference sequence). Trimming cost V 5 bases and J 0 bases, with 11 bases left between them. CDR3 sequence: CASSLDRSSYNEQFF. The CDR3 coding sequence is TGTGCCAGTAGTCTCGACAGGAGCTCCTACAATGAGCAGTTCTTC.

This clone was detected only a few times. V gene TRBV2 combines with J gene TRBJ2-2, with D unresolved. Germline assignment: CDR1 SNHLY and CDR2 FYNNEI. Trimming took off 4 bases at V and 4 bases at J, with 7 bases between the two ends. This CDR3 has 13 amino acids. This chain's CDR3 is CASSGGITGELFF. CDR3 sequence (DNA): TGTGCCAGCAGTGGAGGTATCACCGGGGAGCTGTTTTTT.

This clone has only a few counts. V is TRBV7-2 and J is TRBJ2-5; 12 positions agree with TRBD1. The CDR3 loop spans 15 amino acids. CDR1 and CDR2 (germline): SGHTA, FQGNSA. The V and J ends lost 5 bases and 5 bases, in that order; junction bases with no gene match: 6. The CDR3 nucleotides are TGTGCCAGCAGCCCCCGGGACAGGGGGCGGGAGACCCAGTACTTC. It specifies CASSPRDRGRETQYF. The full variable domain, rest sourced from reference TRBV7-2 and TRBJ2-5, is GAGVSQSPSNKVTEKGKDVELRCDPISGHTALYWYRQSLGQGLEFLIYFQGNSAPDKSGLPSDRFSAERTGGSVSTLTIQRTQQEDSAVYLCASSPRDRGRETQYFGPGTRLLVL.

This rearrangement joins TRBV5-1 to TRBJ1-4, with TRBD1 identical over 7 bases. The CDR3 loop spans 14 amino acids. Germline CDR1 and CDR2: SGHRS and YFSETQ. The V segment lost 3 bases and the J segment 4 bases; nucleotides outside the gene matches: 3. CDR3 coding DNA: TGCGCCAGCAGCTCGGGACAGCTTAATGAAAAACTGTTTTTT. It translates to CASSSGQLNEKLFF.

This clone was counted a few times. The chain recombines TRBV11-2 with TRBJ2-7, with D maybe TRBD2 (6 bases). The CDR3 spans 15 residues. The germline V and J ends were trimmed by 1 base and 2 bases, with 12 bases remaining between them. Germline V gene sequence: CDR1 SGHAT, CDR2 FQNNGV. CDR3 nucleotide sequence: TGTGCCAGCAGCTTAGGACTGCGGGGTACCTACGAGCAGTACTTC. Residues: CASSLGLRGTYEQYF.